The 25 T cell receptor beta chains below come from one sample, sequenced in a study of regulatory T cells in long-lasting Graves disease. The sample's time point: persistent/refractory GD, antithyroid drugs over 5 years with positive TRAb. The TCR library used RNA extracted from PBMCs. The TCR beta library used iRepertoire HTBI primers with Arm-PCR amplification of CDR3. TCRdb re-called the multiplex PCR reads through MiXCR, storing one row per CDR3 protein. The data contain over 650,000 distinct CDR3 sequences, 25% to 35% of them singletons. The starting material was peripheral blood mononuclear cells (PBMCs), obtained when the disease was refractory, from a patient treated with antithyroid drugs. These receptors originate from a female donor with Graves disease.

This clonotype occurred once. The chain has TRBV25-1 and TRBJ1-1; D is possibly TRBD1 (5 bases). Between the trimmed V and J ends, which lost 8 bases and 4 bases, there was a span of 17 bases. The CDR3 runs 14 residues. Germline V gives CDR1 MGHDK, CDR2 SYGVNS. The CDR3 nucleotides are TGTGCCAGCGACATTGGGGGGGAGACCACTGAAGCTTTCTTT. Its translation is CASDIGGETTEAFF.

A few counts support this clonotype. The rearrangement joins TRBV11-2 to TRBJ1-2; D gene unclear. V was shortened by 5 bases and J by 3 bases, with 19 bases between the two germline ends. The germline gives CDR1 SGHAT, CDR2 FQNNGV. The CDR3 is made up of 16 amino acids. The CDR3 here is CASSHGPSKAHYGYTF. Written as DNA, the CDR3 is TGTGCCAGCAGCCACGGACCCTCCAAGGCCCACTATGGCTACACCTTC.

The V call is TRBV7-2, the J call TRBJ1-5; D unclear. From germline, CDR1 is SGHTA and CDR2 FQGNSA. Deletions cut 5 bases from V and 2 bases from J, with 10 bases between. The CDR3 is 14 residues long. The CDR3 loop reads CASSPSLGNQPQHF. CDR3 DNA: TGTGCCAGCAGCCCCAGCCTGGGCAATCAGCCCCAGCATTTT.

This clonotype turned up a few times. The chain employs TRBV12-3 or TRBV12-4 and TRBJ1-5; 7 bases fit TRBD1. The CDR3 spans 16 residues. Trimming at V came to 5 bases and at J to 3 bases, leaving 10 bases not matched to a gene. The CDR3 region has the DNA TGTGCCAGCAGTCCAGGGACAGCGGCAACCAATCAGCCCCAGCATTTT. Translated: CASSPGTAATNQPQHF.

The chain uses TRBV29-1 and TRBJ1-1; 7 bases match TRBD1. CDR3 length: 14 residues. J was trimmed by 3 bases and V by 3 bases; bases with no gene match: 7. Germline assignment: CDR1 SQVTM and CDR2 ANQGSEA. CDR3 nucleotide sequence: TGCAGCGTTGACCGGACAGGAAGCTACACTGAAGCTTTCTTT. Its translation: CSVDRTGSYTEAFF.

The J gene is TRBJ1-2, the V gene TRBV20-1, with D maybe TRBD1 (6 bases). The ends were cut back, 5 bases at V and 2 bases at J, with 15 bases in the middle. Germline V CDR1 and CDR2: DFQATT, SNEGSKA (reference sequence). The CDR3 totals 14 residues. CDR3 protein: CSAPRKDRNYGYTF. CDR3 DNA: TGCAGTGCTCCAAGAAAAGACAGGAACTATGGCTACACCTTC.

The chain employs TRBV7-9 and TRBJ2-5; 8 positions agree with TRBD2. This CDR3 has 16 amino acids. Losses at the gene ends were 5 bases for V and 4 bases for J; bases not matched to a gene: 12. Germline V gives CDR1 SEHNR, CDR2 FQNEAQ (reference sequence). The CDR3 protein is CASSPRGLGTAETQYF. The CDR3, as DNA: TGTGCCAGCAGCCCGCGGGGACTAGGAACGGCAGAGACCCAGTACTTC.

CDR3 region: CASSEFAPGVPDTGELFF. CDR3 DNA sequence: TGCGCCAGCAGTGAGTTCGCTCCGGGAGTCCCTGACACCGGGGAGCTGTTTTTT. The chain links TRBV10-1 to TRBJ2-2; D is possibly TRBD2 (6 bases). Germline loops: CDR1 WNHNN, CDR2 SYGVQD (reference sequence). Trimming removed 1 base at V and 3 bases at J, with 18 bases between. The CDR3 covers 18 residues.

The chain combines TRBV29-1 with TRBJ1-1, with a weak D call TRBD1 (5 bases). The CDR3 spans 16 residues. Germline V gene data show CDR1 as SQVTM and CDR2 as ANQGSEA. Trimming removed 0 bases from V and 0 bases from J, with 14 bases in between. The CDR3 here is CSVEDWPGNVNTEAFF. The CDR3 DNA reads TGCAGCGTTGAAGACTGGCCAGGGAACGTGAACACTGAAGCTTTCTTT.

This chain links TRBV5-1 with TRBJ1-1, with D tentatively TRBD1 (5 bases). The V end lost 0 bases, the J end lost 6 bases, and 15 bases lay between the germline ends. Germline-derived CDR1 and CDR2 are SGHRS and YFSETQ. The CDR3 is made up of 15 amino acids. CDR3 nucleotides: TGCGCCAGCAGCTTGGACGTTCGAGGGGTTTCTGAAGCTTTCTTT. This sequence encodes CASSLDVRGVSEAFF.

CDR3 nucleotide sequence: TGTGCCATCAGTGAGTCGAAAGGGACATCCGGCTCGGAGGCTTTCTTT. This sequence encodes CAISESKGTSGSEAFF. V is TRBV10-3 and J is TRBJ1-1, with a weak D call TRBD1 (6 bases). Germline V gene data show CDR1 as ENHRY and CDR2 as SYGVKD. Trimming removed 0 bases from V and 11 bases from J, with 22 bases in between. The CDR3 spans 16 residues.

This clonotype has a handful of counts. J is TRBJ2-7 and V is TRBV3-1; D might be TRBD1 (6 bases). Germline values: CDR1 LGHDT, CDR2 YNNKEL (reference sequence). The V and J ends lost 5 bases and 5 bases respectively, with 16 bases between them. The CDR3 spans 14 residues. CDR3 sequence: CASSAQGNRNEQYF. The CDR3 DNA is TGTGCCAGCAGCGCTCAGGGGAATCGGAACGAGCAGTACTTC.

The V call is TRBV24-1, the J call TRBJ2-6; TRBD1 matches at 9 bases. The CDR3 totals 15 residues. The V segment lost 9 bases and the J segment 0 bases; nucleotides outside the gene matches: 2. Per germline, CDR1 KGHDR and CDR2 SFDVKD. The CDR3 loop reads CATGQGTSGANVLTF. The CDR3 nucleotides read TGTGCCACCGGACAGGGGACCTCTGGGGCCAACGTCCTGACTTTC.

The chain is built from TRBV20-1 and TRBJ1-2, with 9 bases lining up with TRBD1. With V trimmed by 5 bases and J by 4 bases, 8 bases remained unmatched. The CDR3 is 14 amino acids. CDR1 and CDR2 from the germline V gene are DFQATT and SNEGSKA (reference sequence). The DNA for the CDR3 is TGCAGTGCTCTTCCCTTGGACAGGGGCTATGGCTACACCTTC. Its translation is CSALPLDRGYGYTF.

This chain links TRBV3-1 with TRBJ2-1; 10 nucleotides match TRBD2. CDR1 and CDR2 (germline): LGHDT, YNNKEL (reference sequence). The V gene end was trimmed by 1 base and the J gene end by 6 bases; junction bases not matched to a gene: 3. CDR3 length equals 15 residues. The CDR3 loop reads CASSQGTSGPNEQFF. Here the CDR3 DNA reads TGTGCCAGCAGCCAAGGGACTAGCGGACCCAATGAGCAGTTCTTC.

The chain employs TRBV5-1 and TRBJ1-1, with D uncertain. The V and J ends lost 5 bases and 5 bases respectively, with 16 bases between them. The germline gives CDR1 SGHRS, CDR2 YFSETQ. The CDR3 is 14 amino acids. The CDR3 DNA is TGCGCCAGCAGAAGGGCCCCTTTAGGGACTGAAGCTTTCTTT. It codes for CASRRAPLGTEAFF.

The CDR3 spells CSVEGASETQYF. As DNA, the CDR3 is TGCAGCGTTGAAGGGGCCAGCGAGACCCAGTACTTC. The chain recombines TRBV29-1 with TRBJ2-5; D unclear. The CDR3 is 12 amino acids. The V end was cut by 1 base, the J end by 5 bases, with 8 bases between. Germline CDR1 SQVTM, CDR2 ANQGSEA.

This clonotype was seen repeatedly, ten times or more. This rearrangement joins TRBV12-3 or TRBV12-4 to TRBJ1-2, with 7 bases matching TRBD1. Unmatched junction bases numbered 7, after V lost 2 bases and J lost 4 bases. The CDR3 runs 15 residues. CDR3 coding DNA: TGTGCCAGCAGTTTACGACAGGGTGGCGGCTATGGCTACACCTTC. It is translated as CASSLRQGGGYGYTF.

The DNA of the CDR3 is TGTGCCTGGAGTGTACCTTCAGTCTCGGGAATCTATGGCTACACCTTC. Amino acid sequence: CAWSVPSVSGIYGYTF. The chain links TRBV30 to TRBJ1-2; D unresolved. Trimming took off 0 bases at V and 4 bases at J, with 18 bases between the two ends. This CDR3 has 16 residues. Germline V CDR1 and CDR2: GTSNPN, SVGIG (reference sequence).

This CDR3 reads CAWTSRTEAFF. CDR3 nucleotide sequence: TGTGCCTGGACCTCTCGGACTGAAGCTTTCTTT. This chain joins TRBV30 and TRBJ1-1, with no clear D. V was cut by 4 bases and J by 5 bases, with 8 bases left in between. The length of the CDR3 is 11 residues. Germline values: CDR1 GTSNPN, CDR2 SVGIG (reference sequence).

This clonotype was counted only a few times. The V gene is TRBV7-9, the J gene TRBJ2-3; TRBD2 matches 9 bases. This CDR3 is 16 amino acids long. Germline values: CDR1 SEHNR, CDR2 FQNEAQ (reference sequence). J was trimmed by 6 bases and V by 4 bases; bases with no gene match: 11. CDR3: CASSSPPGTSFDTQYF. CDR3 DNA sequence: TGTGCCAGCAGCTCACCGCCCGGGACTAGCTTTGATACGCAGTATTTT.

Only a few counts were recorded for this clonotype. The rearrangement links TRBV6-1 to TRBJ2-7, with TRBD2 identical over 8 bases. Germline V gives CDR1 MNHNS, CDR2 SASEGT. V trimming: 4 bases; J trimming: 4 bases; junction bases outside the gene matches: 12. This CDR3 has 16 amino acids. CDR3 in amino acids: CASSALGAGAIYEQYF. The CDR3 DNA reads as TGTGCCAGCAGTGCCCTCGGAGCGGGAGCCATTTACGAGCAGTACTTC.

A note on this clonotype: One end of the junction is discordant with germline, which a read error may explain. The gene calls are TRBV2 and TRBJ1-1; 7 positions match TRBD1. The CDR3 loop spans 14 amino acids. Germline loops: CDR1 SNHLY, CDR2 FYNNEI. CDR3 region: CASSPRQGVTEAFF. The CDR3 DNA reads TGCGCCAGCAGCCCTAGACAGGGTGTTACTGAAGCTTTCTTT.

The V gene is TRBV6-1, the J gene TRBJ1-3; 7 bases agree with TRBD1. After removal of 5 bases from V and 0 bases from J, the junction contained 4 bases not matched to a gene. The CDR3 is made up of 15 amino acids. Germline assignment: CDR1 MNHNS and CDR2 SASEGT. Here the CDR3 reads CASSHQGDSGNTIYF. DNA for the CDR3: TGTGCCAGCAGTCACCAGGGGGACTCTGGAAACACCATATATTTT.

The gene calls are TRBV7-9 and TRBJ1-1; 9 bases fit TRBD1. The CDR3 loop spans 15 amino acids. Trimming at V came to 4 bases and at J to 4 bases, leaving 7 bases not matched to a gene. Germline V gives CDR1 SEHNR, CDR2 FQNEAQ (reference sequence). The CDR3 region has the DNA TGTGCCAGCAGCTCACCAAAGACAGGGGGCACTGAAGCTTTCTTT. Protein: CASSSPKTGGTEAFF.